This TCR beta chain stems from a study of blood T cell repertoires in COVID-19 (dated by TCRdb to between 2020 and 2021). Turning to the overall study: The collaborator samples originated in the United States, Italy and Spain and spanned the acute and convalescent phases of COVID-19. The prospective study material was composed of cDNA or gDNA derived from T cells, B-cell-depleted T cells, or PBMCs. The dataset comprised deeply sampled blood TCRbeta repertoires from subjects exposed to, actively infected with, or recovered from COVID-19. The repertoires were released in a freely available public database intended as a resource for research on the immune response to SARS-CoV-2. The samples were drawn from two sources: the first 160 participants of the ongoing ImmuneRACE study, and 1,254 subjects contributed by 6 global collaborators. Nearly every sample came with metadata listing a de-identified subject ID, COVID-19 status, age in years and sex. Where HLA class I and class II types were available, the types were taken from metadata supplied by the sample provider, not from assay-based typing.

What the authors observed across the whole study: The amount of clinical and demographic metadata varied by source and participant and was provided uncurated.

One collaborating source in Seattle enrolled patients during active infection and followed them longitudinally through the course of disease. Each collaborating institution followed its own protocols to collect whole blood in K2EDTA tubes. For TCRbeta analysis, collaborator samples were shipped as frozen whole blood, as isolated PBMCs, or as DNA extracted from either sample type. Taken from the germline V gene, the CDR1 and CDR2 loops are MNHEY and SVGAGI. For this chain, trimming is 8 bases at the V end and 4 bases at the J end, and the number of junction bases without a gene match is 2. The cysteine opens and the phenylalanine closes a CDR3 of 12 amino acids. The entry retains the CDR3 DNA only, 36 bases that are in frame from base 1. TCRbeta CDR3 regions were amplified from genomic DNA by means of the immunoSEQ Assay, a bias-controlled multiplex PCR. Turning to the authors' computational methods: The number of nucleated cells in each sample was estimated by amplification of reference gene primers within the assay. Sequence reads were collapsed and filtered to measure the absolute abundance of every unique TCRbeta CDR3 rearrangement. For each sample, productive Simpson clonality was calculated as the square root of Simpson's diversity index across productive rearrangements. TCRdb re-hosts the immuneACCESS table, in-frame sequences only. Its copies lack some clones; in the studies checked, an unresolved V gene accounts for under half of them, and the cause for the rest is not known. The D gene and trimming were derived from the DNA, and the V and J assignments and clone size from that table. For this sample the table gives around 100,000 clones, of which 89% were detected only once. The top ten constitute 4.5% to 6.5% of the sample.

This clone was observed a single time. The target of this receptor is not known. Base-call qualities are not available, and no considerably larger clone is one nucleotide away. Sequencing was done on a sample of peripheral blood. The sequence was obtained from a man in his 60s with COVID-19, enrolled during active disease. The sequence is built from TRBV6-5 and TRBJ2-3; 8 central nucleotides agree with TRBD2. The CDR3 amino acid sequence is: CASREGPDTQYF. DNA sequence: TGTGCCAGCCGGGAGGGACCAGATACGCAGTATTTT.